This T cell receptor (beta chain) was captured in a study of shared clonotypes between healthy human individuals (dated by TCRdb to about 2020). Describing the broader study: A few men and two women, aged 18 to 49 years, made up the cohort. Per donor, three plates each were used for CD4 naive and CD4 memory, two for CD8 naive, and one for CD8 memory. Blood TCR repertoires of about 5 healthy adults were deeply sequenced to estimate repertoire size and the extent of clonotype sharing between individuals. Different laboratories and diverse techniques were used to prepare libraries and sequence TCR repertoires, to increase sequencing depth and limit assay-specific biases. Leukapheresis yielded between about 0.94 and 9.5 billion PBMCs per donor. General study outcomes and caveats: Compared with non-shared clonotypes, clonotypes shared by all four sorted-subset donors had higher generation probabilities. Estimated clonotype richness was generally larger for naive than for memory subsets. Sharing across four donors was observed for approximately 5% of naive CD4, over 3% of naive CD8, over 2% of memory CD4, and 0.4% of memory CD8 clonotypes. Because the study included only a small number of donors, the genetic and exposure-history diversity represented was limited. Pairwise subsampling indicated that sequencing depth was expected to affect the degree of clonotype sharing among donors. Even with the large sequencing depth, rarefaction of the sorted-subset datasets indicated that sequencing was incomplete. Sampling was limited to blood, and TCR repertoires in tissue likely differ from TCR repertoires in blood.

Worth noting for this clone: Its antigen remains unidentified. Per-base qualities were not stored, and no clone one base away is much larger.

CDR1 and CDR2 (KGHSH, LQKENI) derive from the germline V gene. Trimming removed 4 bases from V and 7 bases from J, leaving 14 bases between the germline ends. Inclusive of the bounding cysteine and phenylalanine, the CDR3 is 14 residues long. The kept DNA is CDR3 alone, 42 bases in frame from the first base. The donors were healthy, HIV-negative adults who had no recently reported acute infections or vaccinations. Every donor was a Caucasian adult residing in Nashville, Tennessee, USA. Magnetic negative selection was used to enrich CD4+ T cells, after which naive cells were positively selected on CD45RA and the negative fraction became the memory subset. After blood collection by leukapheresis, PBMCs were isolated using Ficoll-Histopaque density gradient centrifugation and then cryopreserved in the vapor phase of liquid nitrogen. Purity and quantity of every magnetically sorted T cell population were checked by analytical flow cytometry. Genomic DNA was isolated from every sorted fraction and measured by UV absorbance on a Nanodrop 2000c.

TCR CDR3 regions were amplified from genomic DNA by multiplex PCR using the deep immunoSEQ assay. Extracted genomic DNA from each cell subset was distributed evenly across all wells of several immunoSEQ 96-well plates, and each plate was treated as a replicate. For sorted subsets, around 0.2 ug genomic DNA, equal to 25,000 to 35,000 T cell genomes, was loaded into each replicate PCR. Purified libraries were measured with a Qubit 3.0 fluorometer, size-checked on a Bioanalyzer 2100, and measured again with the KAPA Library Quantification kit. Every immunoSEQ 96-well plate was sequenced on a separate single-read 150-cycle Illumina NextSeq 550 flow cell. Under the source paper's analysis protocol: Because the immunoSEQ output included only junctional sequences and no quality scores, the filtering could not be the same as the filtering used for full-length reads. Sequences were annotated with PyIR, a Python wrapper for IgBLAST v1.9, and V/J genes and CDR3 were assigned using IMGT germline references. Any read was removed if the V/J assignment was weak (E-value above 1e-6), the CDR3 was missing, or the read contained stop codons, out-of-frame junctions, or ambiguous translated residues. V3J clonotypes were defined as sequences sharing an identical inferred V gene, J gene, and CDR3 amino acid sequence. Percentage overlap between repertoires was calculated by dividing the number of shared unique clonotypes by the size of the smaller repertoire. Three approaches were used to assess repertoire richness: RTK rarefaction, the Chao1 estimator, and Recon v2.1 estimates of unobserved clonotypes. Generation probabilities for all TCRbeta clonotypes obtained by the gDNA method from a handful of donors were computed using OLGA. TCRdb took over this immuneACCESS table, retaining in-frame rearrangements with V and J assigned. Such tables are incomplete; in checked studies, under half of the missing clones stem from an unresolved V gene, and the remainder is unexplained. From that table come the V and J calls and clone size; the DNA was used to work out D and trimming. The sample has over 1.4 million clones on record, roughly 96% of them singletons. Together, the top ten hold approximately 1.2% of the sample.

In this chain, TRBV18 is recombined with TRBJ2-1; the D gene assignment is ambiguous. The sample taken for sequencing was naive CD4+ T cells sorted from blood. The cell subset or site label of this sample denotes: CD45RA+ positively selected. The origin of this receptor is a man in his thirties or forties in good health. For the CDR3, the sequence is CASSRSPGLNEQFF. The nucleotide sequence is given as TGTGCCAGCTCACGGAGCCCCGGGTTAAATGAGCAGTTCTTC. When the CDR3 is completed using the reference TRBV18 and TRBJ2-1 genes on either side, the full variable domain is NAGVMQNPRHLVRRRGQEARLRCSPMKGHSHVYWYRQLPEEGLKFMVYLQKENIIDESGMPKERFSAEFPKEGPSILRIQQVVRGDSAAYFCASSRSPGLNEQFFGPGTRLTVL.